This is a list of T cell receptor beta chains from one sample in a study. TCRdb recomputed calls from the 5' RACE reads with MiXCR, one row per CDR3 protein. The sample holds around 57,000 distinct CDR3 sequences; 25% to 30% are singletons and the top ten take about 3%. Sequenced sample: tumor-infiltrating memory CD4+ T cells sorted from the breast tumor. The source of these receptors is a female donor with breast cancer. Each CDR3 is given with its conserved first and last residue.

TRBJ2-1	TRBV20-1	CSARRLGTSGRAGEQFF
TRBJ2-5	TRBV24-1	CATSQGFETQYF
TRBJ2-5	TRBV7-2	CASSLTGWEETQYF
TRBJ2-7	TRBV7-2	CASSPHRGNLDEQYF
TRBJ2-1	TRBV2	CASSRTGTFSDNEQFF
TRBJ2-7	TRBV6-2/TRBV6-3	CASNSGGLSYEQYF
TRBJ2-3	TRBV12-3/TRBV12-4	CASSFGGGGASVDTQYF
TRBJ2-7	TRBV6-2/TRBV6-3	CASSYWMTGSFYEQYF
TRBJ1-2	TRBV7-9	CASSSSTATTF
TRBJ2-3	TRBV5-5	CASSFDWSTDTQYF
TRBJ2-3	TRBV7-2	CASSRRVDAQYF
TRBJ1-2	TRBV6-5	CASSLGTYRGYTF
TRBJ2-7	TRBV5-1	CASSQMNRGSSYEQYF
TRBJ2-5	TRBV6-6	CASSSSGTGGLETQYF
TRBJ1-2	TRBV6-2/TRBV6-3	CASTYRGQTGDYGYTF
TRBJ1-2	TRBV14	CASSQVGGFGYTF
TRBJ2-5	TRBV5-1	CASSPLQGEETQYF
TRBJ2-2	TRBV20-1	CSARGSKGAGELFF
TRBJ1-1	TRBV5-5	CASSLQGDTEAFF
TRBJ2-1	TRBV7-3	CASSPTSGNQFF
TRBJ2-5	TRBV7-9	CASSLRTGSTETQYF
TRBJ1-1	TRBV20-1	CSARHARGQGARDTEAFF
TRBJ1-1	TRBV29-1	CSVPRRGTSNTEAFF
TRBJ2-7	TRBV24-1	CATSDQGKAYEQYF
TRBJ2-7	TRBV19	CASSVPGPYEQYF
TRBJ2-3	TRBV7-3	CASSPDGAGGGGDTQYF
TRBJ2-1	TRBV12-3/TRBV12-4	CASSSPPGGAGSYNEQFF